A selection of T cell receptor beta chains follows, all from one sample in a study of CD8 T cells in Susac syndrome. Using its own MiXCR run on the immunoSEQ multiplex PCR reads, TCRdb lists one record per CDR3 protein. The table has 150,000 or so distinct CDR3 sequences, approximately 94% seen once. The specimen sequenced was CD4+ T cells from PBMCs. All receptors come from a human donor with Susac syndrome. Each CDR3 is given with its conserved first and last residue. A D gene is named only where the DNA matches it firmly. For some rows the clone size is stated as once, few or many, or as a class when expanded; others skip it.

J,V,size,D,DNA,CDR3
TRBJ2-5,TRBV2,-,-,TGTGCCAGCAGTGAATTGCAAGAGACCCAGTACTTC,CASSELQETQYF
TRBJ2-1,TRBV3-1,-,-,TGTGCCAGCAGCCAGCCTTTGTCGGATGAGCAGTTCTTC,CASSQPLSDEQFF
TRBJ2-6,TRBV29-1,-,-,TGCAGCGTTCGTGGCAGGGGCTCTGGGGCCAACGTCCTGACTTTC,CSVRGRGSGANVLTF
TRBJ2-3,TRBV7-8,-,TRBD2,TGTGCCAGCAGCTTATGGGGGGAGGGTGTAGATACGCAGTATTTT,CASSLWGEGVDTQYF
TRBJ2-1,TRBV7-9,once,-,TGTGCCAGCAGCTTAGCGCAATTAGGGCAGTTCTTC,CASSLAQLGQFF
TRBJ2-7,TRBV30,-,-,TGTGCCTGGAGTGTAGGCGGATTTAATTACGAGCAGTACTTC,CAWSVGGFNYEQYF
TRBJ2-1,TRBV29-1,once,TRBD1,TGCAGCGTTCGATCAGGGGGTGGTGAGCAGTTCTTC,CSVRSGGGEQFF
TRBJ2-6,TRBV7-9,-,-,TGTGCCAGCAGTTCGAACTCTGGGGCCAACGTCCTGACTTTC,CASSSNSGANVLTF
TRBJ1-1,TRBV29-1,-,TRBD1,TGCAGCGTTCGAGATACAGGGGGCACTGAAGCTTTCTTT,CSVRDTGGTEAFF
TRBJ2-1,TRBV7-6,-,-,TGTGCCAGCGGGAACGGGCGAGAGGGCTACAATGAGCAGTTCTTC,CASGNGREGYNEQFF
TRBJ1-5,TRBV30,-,-,TGTGCCTGGAGTGTACGGGGCGATCAGCCCCAGCATTTT,CAWSVRGDQPQHF
TRBJ2-2,TRBV28,-,-,TGTGCCAGCAGTTCCAGGGGTACCGGGGAGCTGTTTTTT,CASSSRGTGELFF
TRBJ2-1,TRBV3-1,-,-,TGTGCCAGCAGCCCTCCTGGTTACGCCTACAATGAGCAGTTCTTC,CASSPPGYAYNEQFF
TRBJ2-5,TRBV2,-,-,TGTGCCAGCAGTAGGGGGGAAGAAGAGACCCAGTACTTC,CASSRGEEETQYF
TRBJ1-2,TRBV4-1,-,-,TGCGCCAGCAGCCAAGATCGGGGCGACTATGGCTACACCTTC,CASSQDRGDYGYTF
TRBJ2-1,TRBV5-1,-,TRBD1,TGCGCCAGCAGCTTGCTGACAGGGGCGGGAAATGAGCAGTTCTTC,CASSLLTGAGNEQFF
TRBJ2-7,TRBV20-1,-,TRBD1,TGCAGTACTCGGCGGCGTATAGGGGGCGCCACCTACGAGCAGTACTTC,CSTRRRIGGATYEQYF
TRBJ2-1,TRBV5-6,-,-,TGTGCCAGCAGCTTGCGTCACCGGATGATGTTCTTC,CASSLRHRMMFF
TRBJ2-1,TRBV7-6,-,TRBD2,TGTGCCAGCAGCTGGGGGACTAGCGGGGAGTACAATGAGCAGTTCTTC,CASSWGTSGEYNEQFF
TRBJ2-3,TRBV12-3/TRBV12-4,once,-,TGTGCCAGCGGGAAAAGCACAGATACGCAGTATTTT,CASGKSTDTQYF
TRBJ1-2,TRBV18,-,TRBD1,TGTGCCAGCTCACCTGACAGGGGGATCTATGGCTACACCTTC,CASSPDRGIYGYTF
TRBJ2-5,TRBV18,-,TRBD1,TGTGCCAGCTCACCGGGACAGAGACGACAGACCCAGTACTTC,CASSPGQRRQTQYF
TRBJ2-7,TRBV28,-,TRBD2,TGTGCCAGCAGCCTAGGGACTAGCATCCGGTCCGAGCAGTACTTC,CASSLGTSIRSEQYF
TRBJ1-2,TRBV20-1,-,TRBD1,TGCAGTGCTACAGACAGGGTGAACTATGGCTACACCTTC,CSATDRVNYGYTF
TRBJ1-6,TRBV20-1,-,-,TGCAGTGCTAGTACAGGGTTGGGGTCACCCCTCCACTTT,CSASTGLGSPLHF
TRBJ2-5,TRBV18,-,TRBD2,TGTGCCAGCTCACTACGCAGCGGGAGGGACTACCAAGAGACCCAGTACTTC,CASSLRSGRDYQETQYF
TRBJ2-1,TRBV30,-,TRBD2,TGTGCCTGGAGTGTACGAGGTAGCGGGACAGAGCAGTTCTTC,CAWSVRGSGTEQFF
TRBJ1-4,TRBV29-1,-,-,TGCAGCGTGACGGTGTGGGGTTCCCGCGTTCTGTTTTTT,CSVTVWGSRVLFF
TRBJ1-1,TRBV19,-,-,TGTGCCAGTTCCAGGCTCCCGAACACTGAAGCTTTCTTT,CASSRLPNTEAFF
TRBJ1-1,TRBV15,once,-,TGTGCCACCAGCAGAGATGGACAGAACACTGAAGCTTTCTTT,CATSRDGQNTEAFF
TRBJ1-5,TRBV2,once,-,TGTGCCAGCAGTTCGGGGAAGCAGCCCCAGCATTTT,CASSSGKQPQHF
TRBJ2-1,TRBV29-1,-,-,TGCAGCGTTGAAGTAGGGAGCAATGAGCAGTTCTTC,CSVEVGSNEQFF
TRBJ2-7,TRBV15,-,-,TGTGCCACCAGCAGAGAAGGCCTCGGCGAGCAGTACTTC,CATSREGLGEQYF
TRBJ2-1,TRBV7-8,once,TRBD2,TGTGCCAGCAGACTAAAGCGGGGGATCTCCTACAATGAGCAGTTCTTC,CASRLKRGISYNEQFF
TRBJ2-7,TRBV29-1,-,-,TGCAGCGTCAGAGGAAGGGTATCCGAGCAGTACTTC,CSVRGRVSEQYF
TRBJ2-1,TRBV29-1,once,-,TGCAGCGTTGGCCCCACCAGGGTCGATGAGCAGTTCTTC,CSVGPTRVDEQFF
TRBJ2-7,TRBV18,once,TRBD2,TGTGCCAGCTCACCTCGGACTAGCTCCGAGCAGTACTTC,CASSPRTSSEQYF
TRBJ2-1,TRBV29-1,once,TRBD2,TGCAGTGCCTTGGCGAGCGGGGGGGCCGATGAGCAGTTCTTC,CSALASGGADEQFF
TRBJ2-5,TRBV11-2,-,-,TGTGCCAGCAGCTTAGAAAGGGGGGAGACCCAGTACTTC,CASSLERGETQYF
TRBJ2-7,TRBV9,-,TRBD1,TGTGCCAGCAGCATCGGGACAGGGGGCGAGCAGTACTTC,CASSIGTGGEQYF
TRBJ2-1,TRBV6-5,-,TRBD2,TGTGCCAGCAGTTACTCGATCCTAGCGGGGGCCACCTACAATGAGCAGTTCTTC,CASSYSILAGATYNEQFF